The present TCR beta chain was sequenced within a study of T-cell memory formation after mild COVID-19. Study results and limitations: Clones contracting over day 15 to 85 were CD4/CD8 balanced, with later expanders leaning CD4+. Certain responding clones were present in pre-infection memory, suggesting participation of cross-reactive memory.

Each CDR3 protein gets one entry after TCRdb re-called the 5' RACE reads with MiXCR. Of around 310,000 distinct CDR3 sequences listed, roughly 13% are singletons. This clonotype was recorded many times. What it binds is not known. The CDR3 loop spans 14 amino acids. V was shortened by 6 bases and J by 7 bases, with 15 bases between the two germline ends. The germline V gene encodes CDR1 MNHNY and CDR2 SVGAGI (reference sequence). Sequencing was carried out using PBMCs or a T cell subset sorted from them (not recorded which). The clonotype originates from a man between 18 and 29 years old who had mild COVID-19 (a few samples of this study predate the infection). Cell type and time point are not known. The chain couples TRBV6-6 to TRBJ1-4, with D hard to call. CDR3 bases: TGTGCCAGCAGACTCATGGGAGGCGGTGAAAAACTGTTTTTT. This encodes CASRLMGGGEKLFF.